This T cell receptor beta chain came from a study of control samples from healthy donors and cancer patients. Clones were sequenced by immunoSEQ multiplex PCR, and TCRdb holds only the in-frame ones, with some missing. The table records some 130,000 clones, about 95% of them present only once. This TCR was sampled from a man aged 25-45 years in good health. The sequencing input was blood.

CDR3 nucleotide sequence: TGTGCCAGCAGCCAAGATCCAGCGGGGGCCTACGAGCAGTACTTC. Protein sequence: CASSQDPAGAYEQYF. This sequence joins TRBV4-2 and TRBJ2-7, with 8 bases matching TRBD2. The length of the CDR3 is 15 residues. The junction had 3 bases not matched to a gene; V was cut back by 0 bases and J by 2 bases. Germline CDR1 and CDR2: LGHNA and YNFKEQ.